A selection of T cell receptor beta chains follows, all from one sample in a study of T cell responses to AZD1222 COVID-19 vaccine. The assay was immunoSEQ multiplex PCR, and TCRdb's table has in-frame clones only and misses some. The data hold about 120,000 clones, with roughly 87% observed a single time. Sequencing was performed on peripheral blood, taken 28 days after the second AZD1222 dose. These receptors originate from an adult who received the AZD1222 COVID-19 vaccine. CDR3s include the opening cysteine and the closing phenylalanine or tryptophan. The order of the fields is clone size, J gene, D gene, V gene, CDR3 protein, CDR3 DNA. D genes are given only for firm matches. Only part of the rows carry a size: once, few, many, or a class if the clone is expanded.

size: few
J: TRBJ2-2
D: TRBD1
V: TRBV7-3
CDR3: CASSLTVTGDTGELFF
DNA: TGTGCCAGCAGCTTAACGGTGACAGGGGACACCGGGGAGCTGTTTTTT

size: once
J: TRBJ2-5
D: .
V: TRBV28
CDR3: CASSSGVETQYF
DNA: TGTGCCAGCAGTTCCGGGGTTGAGACCCAGTACTTC

size: .
J: TRBJ2-1
D: TRBD1
V: TRBV19
CDR3: CASSISSTGVEGSYNEQFF
DNA: TGTGCCAGTAGTATATCGTCAACAGGGGTCGAGGGCTCCTACAATGAGCAGTTCTTC

size: .
J: TRBJ2-2
D: .
V: TRBV6-4
CDR3: CASSPTAENTGELFF
DNA: TGTGCCAGCAGTCCCACAGCGGAGAACACCGGGGAGCTGTTTTTT

size: .
J: TRBJ2-7
D: .
V: TRBV9
CDR3: CASSVDRKTEQYF
DNA: TGTGCCAGCAGCGTAGACAGGAAGACCGAGCAGTACTTC

size: .
J: TRBJ1-2
D: .
V: TRBV27
CDR3: CASSPRGRSNYGYTF
DNA: TGTGCCAGCAGCCCTCGGGGGAGATCAAACTATGGCTACACCTTC

size: .
J: TRBJ2-2
D: .
V: TRBV7-9
CDR3: CASSLESGRRRAGELFF
DNA: TGTGCCAGCAGCTTAGAATCGGGCAGGAGGAGAGCCGGGGAGCTGTTTTTT

size: .
J: TRBJ1-5
D: .
V: TRBV19
CDR3: CASSVGRAGNQPQHF
DNA: TGTGCCAGTAGTGTGGGCAGGGCAGGCAATCAGCCCCAGCATTTT

size: .
J: TRBJ1-3
D: .
V: TRBV5-1
CDR3: CASSPNPGPSSGNTIYF
DNA: TGCGCCAGCAGCCCCAATCCGGGGCCCAGCTCTGGAAACACCATATATTTT

size: .
J: TRBJ2-1
D: .
V: TRBV7-2
CDR3: CASSLAGGNEQFF
DNA: TGTGCCAGCAGCTTAGCTGGGGGGAATGAGCAGTTCTTC

size: .
J: TRBJ1-2
D: .
V: TRBV18
CDR3: CASSPGALEGYTF
DNA: TGTGCCAGCTCACCAGGGGCCCTGGAGGGCTACACCTTC

size: .
J: TRBJ1-3
D: .
V: TRBV21-1
CDR3: CLLPGACSGNTIYF
DNA: TGTCTGCTTCCCGGGGCCTGCTCTGGAAACACCATATATTTT

size: .
J: TRBJ1-2
D: .
V: TRBV30
CDR3: CAWSLVWGYTF
DNA: TGTGCCTGGAGTTTGGTTTGGGGCTACACCTTC

size: .
J: TRBJ1-5
D: TRBD1
V: TRBV19
CDR3: CASKNDRARNQPQHF
DNA: TGTGCCAGTAAAAATGACAGGGCCCGCAATCAGCCCCAGCATTTT

size: .
J: TRBJ1-2
D: .
V: TRBV6-1
CDR3: CASSPTGSGYTF
DNA: TGTGCCAGCAGTCCAACAGGCTCCGGCTACACCTTC

size: .
J: TRBJ2-1
D: TRBD1
V: TRBV5-1
CDR3: CASSLGDSRSNEQFF
DNA: TGCGCCAGCAGCTTGGGGGACAGCCGTTCCAATGAGCAGTTCTTC

size: .
J: TRBJ1-1
D: .
V: TRBV5-1
CDR3: CASSRSGAIGAFF
DNA: TGCGCCAGCAGCAGGTCCGGGGCTATAGGGGCTTTCTTT

size: .
J: TRBJ1-5
D: .
V: TRBV4-3
CDR3: CASSQDRGQPQHF
DNA: TGCGCCAGCAGCCAAGACAGGGGTCAGCCCCAGCATTTT

size: .
J: TRBJ2-7
D: .
V: TRBV7-9
CDR3: CASSQDGGSYEQYF
DNA: TGTGCCAGCAGCCAAGACGGTGGATCCTACGAGCAGTACTTC

size: .
J: TRBJ1-2
D: .
V: TRBV29-1
CDR3: CSVDKTGLDYGYTF
DNA: TGCAGCGTTGACAAAACAGGGTTGGACTATGGCTACACCTTC

size: .
J: TRBJ1-1
D: .
V: TRBV19
CDR3: CASSPAAANTEAFF
DNA: TGTGCCAGTAGCCCGGCGGCGGCGAACACTGAAGCTTTCTTT

size: .
J: TRBJ2-3
D: .
V: TRBV4-2
CDR3: CASSQEGGRGTDTQYF
DNA: TGTGCCAGCAGCCAAGAGGGCGGTCGGGGCACAGATACGCAGTATTTT